The table lists the clone carrying this T cell receptor beta chain with a few counts. The data belong to a study of blood T cells in healthy people across ages. Alongside a J-beta primer mix, a sample-barcoded 5' primer served in a second PCR lasting about 7 to 12 cycles. TCRdb called the 5' RACE reads again in MiXCR, with one record for every CDR3 protein. The table has around 520,000 distinct CDR3 sequences, 27% seen once. These same data were also listed under a study on T cells of mothers and their children.

Sample: blood. This clonotype was obtained from a boy under 10 years old in good health.

CDR3 residues: CAISFMNTEAFF. The CDR3 DNA reads TGTGCCATCTCCTTTATGAACACTGAAGCTTTCTTT. V is TRBV6-1 and J is TRBJ1-1, with D uncertain. CDR1 is MNHNS and CDR2 is SASEGT in the germline V gene. The CDR3 loop spans 12 amino acids. V lost 10 bases, J lost 0 bases, and 9 bases lay in between.